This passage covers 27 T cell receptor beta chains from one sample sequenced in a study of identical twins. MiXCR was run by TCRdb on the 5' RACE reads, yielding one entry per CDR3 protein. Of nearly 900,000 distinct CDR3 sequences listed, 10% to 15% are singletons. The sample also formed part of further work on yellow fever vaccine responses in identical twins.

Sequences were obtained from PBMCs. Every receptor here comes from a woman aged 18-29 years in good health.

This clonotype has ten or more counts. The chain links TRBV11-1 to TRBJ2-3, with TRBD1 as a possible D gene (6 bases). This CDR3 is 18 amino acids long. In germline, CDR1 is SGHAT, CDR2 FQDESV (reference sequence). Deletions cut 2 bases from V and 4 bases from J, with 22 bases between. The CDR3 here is CASSLPKGQFSTADTQYF. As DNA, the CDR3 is TGTGCCAGCAGCTTACCGAAAGGACAGTTTTCCACCGCAGATACGCAGTATTTT.

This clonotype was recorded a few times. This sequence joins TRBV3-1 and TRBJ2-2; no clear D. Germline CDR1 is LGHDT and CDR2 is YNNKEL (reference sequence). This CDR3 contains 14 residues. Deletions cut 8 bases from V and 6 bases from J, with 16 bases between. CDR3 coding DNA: TGTGCCAGCCAACGTGGATCTAGAGCCGGGGAGCTGTTTTTT. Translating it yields CASQRGSRAGELFF. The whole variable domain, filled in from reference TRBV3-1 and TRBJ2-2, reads DTAVSQTPKYLVTQMGNDKSIKCEQNLGHDTMYWYKQDSKKFLKIMFSYNNKELIINETVPNRFSPKSPDKAHLNLHINSLELGDSAVYFCASQRGSRAGELFFGEGSRLTVL.

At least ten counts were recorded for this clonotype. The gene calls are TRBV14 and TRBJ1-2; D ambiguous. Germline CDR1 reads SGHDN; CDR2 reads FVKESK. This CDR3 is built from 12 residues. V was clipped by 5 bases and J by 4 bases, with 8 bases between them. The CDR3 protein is CASSWEGYGYTF. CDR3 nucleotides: TGTGCCAGCAGCTGGGAGGGCTATGGCTACACCTTC.

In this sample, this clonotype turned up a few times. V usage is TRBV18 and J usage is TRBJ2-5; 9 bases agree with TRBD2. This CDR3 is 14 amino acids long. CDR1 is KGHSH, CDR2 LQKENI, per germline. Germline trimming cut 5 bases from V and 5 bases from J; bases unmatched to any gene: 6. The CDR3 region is CASSTLGLAETQYF. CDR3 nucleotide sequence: TGTGCCAGCTCAACTCTGGGACTAGCCGAGACCCAGTACTTC.

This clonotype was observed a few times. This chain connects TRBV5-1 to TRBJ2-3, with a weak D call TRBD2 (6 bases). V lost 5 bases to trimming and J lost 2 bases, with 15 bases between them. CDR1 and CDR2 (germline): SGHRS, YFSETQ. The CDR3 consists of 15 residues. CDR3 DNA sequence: TGCGCCAGCAGTCTAAGCGGGTCACACACAGATACGCAGTATTTT. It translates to CASSLSGSHTDTQYF.

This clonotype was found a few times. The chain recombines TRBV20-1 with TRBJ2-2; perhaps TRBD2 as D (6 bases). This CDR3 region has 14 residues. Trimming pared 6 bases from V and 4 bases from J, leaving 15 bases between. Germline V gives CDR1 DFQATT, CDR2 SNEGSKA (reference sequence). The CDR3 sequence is CSAPQGLSTGELFF. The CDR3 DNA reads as TGCAGTGCCCCTCAGGGACTTAGCACCGGGGAGCTGTTTTTT.

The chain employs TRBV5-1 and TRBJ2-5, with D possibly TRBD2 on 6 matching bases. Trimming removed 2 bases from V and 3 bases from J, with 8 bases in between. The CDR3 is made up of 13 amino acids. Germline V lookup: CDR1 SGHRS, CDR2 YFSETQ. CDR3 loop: CASSFWGEETQYF. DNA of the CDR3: TGCGCCAGCAGCTTCTGGGGGGAAGAGACCCAGTACTTC.

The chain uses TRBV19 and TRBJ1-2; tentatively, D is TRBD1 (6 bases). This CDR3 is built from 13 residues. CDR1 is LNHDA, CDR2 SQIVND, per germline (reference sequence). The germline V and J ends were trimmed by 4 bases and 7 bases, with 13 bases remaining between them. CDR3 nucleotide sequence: TGTGCCAGTAGTACGGGGACACTTGCTGGCTACACCTTC. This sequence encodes CASSTGTLAGYTF.

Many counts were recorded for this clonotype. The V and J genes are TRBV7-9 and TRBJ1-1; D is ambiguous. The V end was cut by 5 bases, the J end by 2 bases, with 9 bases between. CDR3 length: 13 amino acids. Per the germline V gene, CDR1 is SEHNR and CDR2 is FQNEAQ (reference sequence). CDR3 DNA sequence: TGTGCCAGCAGCCGCAGTGAAAACACTGAAGCTTTCTTT. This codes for CASSRSENTEAFF. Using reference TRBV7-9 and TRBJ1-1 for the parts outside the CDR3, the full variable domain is DTGVSQNPRHKITKRGQNVTFRCDPISEHNRLYWYRQTLGQGPEFLTYFQNEAQLEKSRLLSDRFSAERPKGSFSTLEIQRTEQGDSAMYLCASSRSENTEAFFGQGTRLTVV.

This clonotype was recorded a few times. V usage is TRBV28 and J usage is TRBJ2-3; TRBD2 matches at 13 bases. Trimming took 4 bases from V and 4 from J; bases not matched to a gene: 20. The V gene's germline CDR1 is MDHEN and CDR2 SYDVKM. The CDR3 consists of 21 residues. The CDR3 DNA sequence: TGTGCCAGCAGTTCCTATACGGTTGGGACTAGCGGGACGGTAGTGGCAGATACGCAGTATTTT. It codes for CASSSYTVGTSGTVVADTQYF.

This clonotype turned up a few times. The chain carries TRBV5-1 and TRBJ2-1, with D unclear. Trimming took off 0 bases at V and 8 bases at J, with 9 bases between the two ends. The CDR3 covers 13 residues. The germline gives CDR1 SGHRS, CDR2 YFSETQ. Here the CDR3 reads CASSLGLIDEQFF. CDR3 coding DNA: TGCGCCAGCAGCTTGGGGCTGATCGATGAGCAGTTCTTC.

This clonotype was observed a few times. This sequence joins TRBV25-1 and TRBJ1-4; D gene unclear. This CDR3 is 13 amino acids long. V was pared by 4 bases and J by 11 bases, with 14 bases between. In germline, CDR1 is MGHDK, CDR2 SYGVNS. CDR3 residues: CASSVGLVRKLFF. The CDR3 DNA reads TGTGCCAGCAGTGTCGGACTAGTGCGGAAACTGTTTTTT.

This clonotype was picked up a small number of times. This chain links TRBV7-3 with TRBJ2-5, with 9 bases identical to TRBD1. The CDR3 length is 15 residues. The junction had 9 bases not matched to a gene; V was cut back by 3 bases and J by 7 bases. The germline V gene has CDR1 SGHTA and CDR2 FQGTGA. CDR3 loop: CASSLEDRGHGTQYF. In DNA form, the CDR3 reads TGTGCCAGCAGCTTGGAGGACAGGGGCCATGGGACCCAGTACTTC.

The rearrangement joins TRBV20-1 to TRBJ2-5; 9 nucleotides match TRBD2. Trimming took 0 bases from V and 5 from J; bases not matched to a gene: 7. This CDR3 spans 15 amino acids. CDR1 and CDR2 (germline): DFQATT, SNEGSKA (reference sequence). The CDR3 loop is CSARDVGLATETQYF. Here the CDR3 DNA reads TGCAGTGCTAGAGATGTTGGACTAGCGACGGAGACCCAGTACTTC.

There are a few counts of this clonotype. In DNA, the CDR3 is TGCAGCGTTAGGGCTCTAACCTACAATGAGCAGTTCTTC. It translates to CSVRALTYNEQFF. The chain carries TRBV29-1 and TRBJ2-1; no definite D call. V lost 5 bases to trimming and J lost 2 bases, with 10 bases between them. There are 13 residues in the CDR3. Germline CDR1 reads SQVTM; CDR2 reads ANQGSEA.

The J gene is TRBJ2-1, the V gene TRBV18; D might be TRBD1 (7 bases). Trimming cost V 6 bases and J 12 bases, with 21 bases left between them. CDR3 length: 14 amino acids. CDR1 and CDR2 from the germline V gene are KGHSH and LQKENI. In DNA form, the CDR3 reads TGTGCCAGCTCCCGACAGGGAGGAAGGCGGTCGCAGTTCTTC. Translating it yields CASSRQGGRRSQFF.

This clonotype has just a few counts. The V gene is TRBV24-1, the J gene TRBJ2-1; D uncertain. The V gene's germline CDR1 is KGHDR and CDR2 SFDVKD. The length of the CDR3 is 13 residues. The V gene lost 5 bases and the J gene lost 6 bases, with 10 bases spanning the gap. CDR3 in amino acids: CATSGSAINEQFF. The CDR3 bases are TGTGCCACCAGTGGGTCTGCAATCAATGAGCAGTTCTTC.

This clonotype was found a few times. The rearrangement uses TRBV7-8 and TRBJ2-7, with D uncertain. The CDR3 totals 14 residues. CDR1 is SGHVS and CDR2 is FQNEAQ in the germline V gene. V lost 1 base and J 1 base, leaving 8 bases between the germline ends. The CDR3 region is CASSLVQKSYEQYF. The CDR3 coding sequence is TGTGCCAGCAGCTTAGTGCAGAAATCCTACGAGCAGTACTTC.

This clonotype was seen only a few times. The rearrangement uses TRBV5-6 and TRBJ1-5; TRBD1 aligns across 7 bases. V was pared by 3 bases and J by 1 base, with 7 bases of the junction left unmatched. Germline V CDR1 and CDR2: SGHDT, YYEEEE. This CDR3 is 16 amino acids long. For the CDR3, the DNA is TGTGCCAGCAGCTACGGGACAGCCGGAAGCAATCAGCCCCAGCATTTT. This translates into CASSYGTAGSNQPQHF.

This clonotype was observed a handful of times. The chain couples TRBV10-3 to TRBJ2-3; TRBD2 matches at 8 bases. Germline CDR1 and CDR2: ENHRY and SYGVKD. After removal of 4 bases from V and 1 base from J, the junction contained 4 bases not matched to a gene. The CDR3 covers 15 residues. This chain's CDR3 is CAISGSGGGTDTQYF. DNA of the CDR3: TGTGCCATCAGTGGGAGCGGGGGAGGCACAGATACGCAGTATTTT.

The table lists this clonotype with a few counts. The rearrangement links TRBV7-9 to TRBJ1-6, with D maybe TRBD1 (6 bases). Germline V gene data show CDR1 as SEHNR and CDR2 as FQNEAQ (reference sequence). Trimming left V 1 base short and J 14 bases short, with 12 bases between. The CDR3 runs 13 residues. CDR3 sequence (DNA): TGTGCCAGCAGCTTAGTACAGGGTTCGGCCCTCCACTTT. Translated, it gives CASSLVQGSALHF.

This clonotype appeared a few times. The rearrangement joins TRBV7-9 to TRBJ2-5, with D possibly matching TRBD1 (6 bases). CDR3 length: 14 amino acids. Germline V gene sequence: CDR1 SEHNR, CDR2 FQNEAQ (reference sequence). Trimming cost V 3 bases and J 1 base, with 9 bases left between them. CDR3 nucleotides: TGTGCCAGCAGCTTTGGGACAACCCAAGAGACCCAGTACTTC. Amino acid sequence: CASSFGTTQETQYF.

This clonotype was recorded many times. The CDR3: CASKWDYRYEQYF. The DNA for the CDR3 is TGCGCCAGCAAGTGGGACTACCGCTACGAGCAGTACTTC. The chain couples TRBV5-1 to TRBJ2-7, with 7 bases aligning to TRBD2. The CDR3 runs to 13 residues. Germline V CDR1 and CDR2: SGHRS, YFSETQ. J gave up 3 bases and V 6 bases, and 6 bases lay outside the gene matches.

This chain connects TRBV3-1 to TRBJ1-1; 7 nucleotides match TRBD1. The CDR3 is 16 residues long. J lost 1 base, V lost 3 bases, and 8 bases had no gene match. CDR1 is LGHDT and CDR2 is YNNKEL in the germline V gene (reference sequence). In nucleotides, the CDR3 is TGTGCCAGCAGCCATGCAGCGGGACAGAGGAACACTGAAGCTTTCTTT. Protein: CASSHAAGQRNTEAFF.

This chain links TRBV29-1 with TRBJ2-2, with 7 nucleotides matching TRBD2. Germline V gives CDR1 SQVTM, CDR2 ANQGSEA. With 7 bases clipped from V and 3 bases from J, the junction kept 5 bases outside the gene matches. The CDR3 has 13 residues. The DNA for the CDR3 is TGCAGCGGCGGGGGAACGGACACCGGGGAGCTGTTTTTT. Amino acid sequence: CSGGGTDTGELFF.

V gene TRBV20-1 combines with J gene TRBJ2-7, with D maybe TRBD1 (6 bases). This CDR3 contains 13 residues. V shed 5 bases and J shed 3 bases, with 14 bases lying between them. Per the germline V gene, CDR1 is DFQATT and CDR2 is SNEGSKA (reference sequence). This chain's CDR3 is CSALSRDNYEQYV. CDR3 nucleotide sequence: TGCAGTGCTCTATCCCGGGACAACTACGAGCAGTACGTC.

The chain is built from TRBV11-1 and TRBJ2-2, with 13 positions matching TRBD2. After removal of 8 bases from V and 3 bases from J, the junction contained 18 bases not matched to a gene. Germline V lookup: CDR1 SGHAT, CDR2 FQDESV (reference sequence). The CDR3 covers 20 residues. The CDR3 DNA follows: TGTGCCAGCGTAGCGACCAAGTCCCCGGGACTAGCGGGGTACACCGGGGAGCTGTTTTTT. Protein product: CASVATKSPGLAGYTGELFF.